These 20 T cell receptor beta chains share one sample of origin, sequenced in a study of post-analysis software for immune sequencing data. Prepared libraries of TCR beta cDNA carried unique molecular identifiers. Via MiXCR, TCRdb re-called the PCR reads, giving one row per CDR3 protein. The sample has approximately 440,000 distinct CDR3 sequences, approximately 46% seen once. The antigens these receptors bind are not known. Study-wide results and caveats: The five TRBV segments detected at higher frequency in patients than in controls included TRBV5-6, TRBV5-1 and TRBV20-1.

The sample comprised blood. The receptors stem from a girl aged 5-17 years with multiple sclerosis.

A word on this clonotype: The junction shows a germline mismatch at one end, possibly a read error. The V and J genes are TRBV7-7 and TRBJ2-3; the D is unclear. The length of the CDR3 is 14 residues. Germline V gene data show CDR1 as SSHAT and CDR2 as FNYEAQ (reference sequence). This CDR3 reads CASSPTSLTDTQYF. For the CDR3, the DNA is TGTGCTAGCAGCCCAACCTCCCTCACAGATACGCAGTATTTT. Looking up the rest from reference TRBV7-7 and TRBJ2-3 gives the full variable domain: GAGVSQSPRYKVTKRGQDVTLRCDPISSHATLYWYQQALGQGPEFLTYFNYEAQPDKSGLPSDRFSAERPEGSISTLTIQRTEQRDSAMYRCASSPTSLTDTQYFGPGTRLTVL.

This clonotype has more than one count but fewer than ten. The genes are TRBV4-1 and TRBJ2-6, with 10 bases identical to TRBD1. V shed 4 bases and J 0 bases; nucleotides not matched to a gene: 9. Germline V lookup: CDR1 MGHRA, CDR2 YSYEKL. The CDR3 has 19 residues. The CDR3 nucleotides are TGCGCCAGCAGCCTTCTTTCCGGGACAGGGGTCTCTGGGGCCAACGTCCTGACTTTC. Translated, it gives CASSLLSGTGVSGANVLTF.

This clonotype was counted between two and nine times. The rearrangement links TRBV6-5 to TRBJ2-7; D may be TRBD1 or TRBD2 (5 bases each). With 2 bases removed from V and 0 bases from J, the gap between germline ends came to 11 bases. CDR1 is MNHEY and CDR2 is SVGAGI in the germline V gene. This CDR3 region has 15 residues. CDR3 nucleotide sequence: TGTGCCAGCAGTTACGACCCAGGGAGCTCCTACGAGCAGTACTTC. Translation gives CASSYDPGSSYEQYF.

The chain links TRBV5-1 to TRBJ2-1; 9 nucleotides align to TRBD1. The CDR3 is made up of 14 amino acids. The germline V gene has CDR1 SGHRS and CDR2 YFSETQ. J was trimmed by 5 bases and V by 3 bases; bases with no gene match: 3. DNA for the CDR3: TGCGCCAGCAGCTCGGACAGGGGTCACAATGAGCAGTTCTTC. It translates to CASSSDRGHNEQFF.

This clonotype has only one observation. CDR3 region: CASSKARRSSYNEQYF. For the CDR3, the DNA is TGTGCCAGCAGCAAAGCGCGACGGAGCTCCTACAATGAGCAGTACTTC. The V gene is TRBV21-1, the J gene TRBJ2-1. The J call may not be correct, given that the DNA end is closer to TRBJ2-7. TRBV21-1 is a recognized pseudogene. The CDR3 extends over 16 amino acids.

The gene calls are TRBV20-1 and TRBJ2-7; the D gene is possibly TRBD2 (6 bases). V dropped 3 bases and J dropped 4 bases, with 16 bases sitting between them. The CDR3 is made up of 14 amino acids. The germline gives CDR1 DFQATT, CDR2 SNEGSKA (reference sequence). Here the CDR3 DNA reads TGCAGTGCTAGTAGGGGAGGCGGACCTTACGAGCAGTACTTC. Encoded protein: CSASRGGGPYEQYF.

The chain carries TRBV4-3 and TRBJ2-1, with TRBD2 matching 7 bases. The germline V gene has CDR1 LGHNA and CDR2 YSLEER. Trimming removed 3 bases from V and 7 bases from J; junction bases left unmatched: 9. This CDR3 is 15 amino acids long. CDR3: CASSQWPLADNEQFF. The CDR3 DNA is TGCGCCAGCAGCCAGTGGCCTCTAGCGGATAATGAGCAGTTCTTC.

This clonotype was counted a few times. The chain is built from TRBV10-3 and TRBJ2-5; TRBD2 agrees at 11 bases. Germline V CDR1 and CDR2: ENHRY, SYGVKD. V shed 3 bases, J shed 11 bases, and the junction held 14 bases outside the gene matches. This CDR3 has 16 amino acids. CDR3 loop: CAISEGSGLAAYKQYF. DNA of the CDR3: TGTGCCATCAGTGAAGGGTCGGGACTAGCGGCATACAAGCAGTACTTC.

The gene calls are TRBV29-1 and TRBJ2-6; 8 bases match TRBD1. The J segment lost 2 bases and the V segment lost 0 bases, leaving 9 bases of the junction unmatched. From germline, CDR1 is SQVTM and CDR2 ANQGSEA. CDR3 size: 18 residues. The CDR3 here is CSVEEPGGAQAGANVLTF. CDR3 sequence (DNA): TGCAGCGTTGAAGAACCAGGGGGCGCACAGGCTGGGGCCAACGTCCTGACTTTC.

There are a few counts of this clonotype. At one end the junction does not follow the germline gene, possibly because of a read error. The chain uses TRBV9 and TRBJ2-1, with TRBD1 matching over 8 bases. Germline V lookup: CDR1 SGDLS, CDR2 YYNGEE. This CDR3 region has 14 residues. The chain's CDR3 is CVSSETTGANEQFF. CDR3 nucleotides: TGTGTCAGCAGCGAGACGACAGGGGCCAATGAGCAGTTCTTC.

For this clonotype: The germline gene is not matched at one end of the junction; a read error may be the cause. The CDR3 DNA follows: TGTACCAGCAGTTTTACGCCCTCTGGGGCCAACGTCCTGACTTTC. Its protein product is CTSSFTPSGANVLTF. The J gene is TRBJ2-6, the V gene TRBV28; D ambiguous. Germline-derived CDR1 and CDR2 are MDHEN and SYDVKM. The CDR3 covers 15 residues.

The chain carries TRBV7-9 and TRBJ1-2; TRBD1 aligns across 9 bases. Trimming at V came to 2 bases and at J to 2 bases, leaving 6 bases not matched to a gene. Germline V gives CDR1 SEHNR, CDR2 FQNEAQ (reference sequence). The CDR3 spans 16 residues. The CDR3 nucleotides read TGTGCCAGCAGCTTAACCCGGACAGGGGCAAACTATGGCTACACCTTC. This gives the protein CASSLTRTGANYGYTF.

This clonotype was observed a handful of times. V is TRBV4-3 and J is TRBJ1-5; no firm D call. The germline V and J ends were trimmed by 0 bases and 6 bases, with 12 bases remaining between them. The germline gives CDR1 LGHNA, CDR2 YSLEER. CDR3 length: 15 amino acids. For the CDR3, the DNA is TGCGCCAGCAGCCAAGAGATGGAGGGCGGTCAGCCCCAGCATTTT. It is translated as CASSQEMEGGQPQHF.

There are a few counts of this clonotype. A much larger clone lies a single base off, so this may be a read error. The chain is built from TRBV7-3 and TRBJ2-1; 9 bases agree with TRBD2. Per germline, CDR1 SGHTA and CDR2 FQGTGA. This CDR3 is 14 amino acids long. The CDR3 DNA reads TGTGCCAGCAGCCCCGGGACTAGCTTCAATAAGCAGTTCTTC. Protein product: CASSPGTSFNKQFF.

The rearrangement links TRBV4-2 to TRBJ2-7; the match to TRBD2 covers 8 bases. The CDR3 is made up of 18 amino acids. Germline CDR1 reads LGHNA; CDR2 reads YNFKEQ. The J segment lost 2 bases and the V segment lost 0 bases, leaving 12 bases of the junction unmatched. The CDR3 loop is CASSQDKVAGNPPYEQYF. In nucleotides, the CDR3 is TGTGCCAGCAGCCAAGATAAGGTAGCGGGAAACCCCCCCTACGAGCAGTACTTC.

DNA of the CDR3: TGTGCCGCGACAGGGGGTTACAATGAGCAGTTCTTC. It specifies CAATGGYNEQFF. This sequence joins TRBV6-6 and TRBJ2-1, with 9 bases that match TRBD1. The ends lost 11 bases at V and 4 bases at J; junction bases unmatched: 3. The CDR3 has 12 residues. Germline CDR1 MNHNY, CDR2 SVGAGI (reference sequence).

The V gene is TRBV12-3 or TRBV12-4, the J gene TRBJ2-7; D call uncertain. V was shortened by 6 bases and J by 5 bases, with 8 bases between the two germline ends. This CDR3 comprises 11 residues. Here the CDR3 reads CASSLFDEQYF. In DNA form, the CDR3 reads TGTGCCAGCAGCCTGTTCGACGAGCAGTACTTC.

The chain recombines TRBV4-1 with TRBJ2-3, with a weak D call TRBD1 (5 bases). Trimming stripped 0 bases from V and 0 bases from J, with 10 bases between. The germline V gene has CDR1 MGHRA and CDR2 YSYEKL. CDR3 length: 16 amino acids. The CDR3 loop is CASSQDRGRSTDTQYF. CDR3 DNA sequence: TGCGCCAGCAGCCAAGATAGGGGCAGGAGCACAGATACGCAGTATTTT.

The chain couples TRBV27 to TRBJ2-1; TRBD2 aligns across 9 bases. J lost 5 bases, V lost 5 bases, and 7 bases had no gene match. The CDR3 contains 15 residues. CDR1 and CDR2 (germline): MNHEY, SMNVEV (reference sequence). DNA for the CDR3: TGTGCCAGCAGTATCACTAGCGGGCTTAACAATGAGCAGTTCTTC. This gives the protein CASSITSGLNNEQFF.

This clonotype was counted only a few times. The CDR3 region is CASPGRAIYEQYF. CDR3 coding DNA: TGTGCCAGCCCGGGGCGGGCTATCTACGAGCAGTACTTC. This chain uses TRBV12-3 or TRBV12-4 with TRBJ2-7; the D gene could be TRBD1 or TRBD2 (5 bases each). The ends were cut back, 8 bases at V and 3 bases at J, with 14 bases in the middle. The CDR3 totals 13 residues.